This TCR beta chain originates from a study of blood T cell repertoires in COVID-19. Generated by immunoSEQ multiplex PCR, the TCRdb table keeps only in-frame clones and is missing some. The data contain under 90,000 clones, roughly nine tenths of them singletons. The CDR3 has 16 residues. Germline assignment: CDR1 SGHDT and CDR2 YYEEEE. The J segment lost 6 bases and the V segment lost 7 bases, leaving 15 bases of the junction unmatched. The TCR comes from a man in his fifties or sixties with acute or convalescent COVID-19. V gene TRBV5-6 combines with J gene TRBJ2-2; 7 bases are a match to TRBD1. Sequenced sample: peripheral blood. CDR3 bases: TGTGCCAGCGCCATACTCTTGAGCACAGGGGCCGGGGAGCTGTTTTTT. It specifies CASAILLSTGAGELFF. The complete variable domain, with remaining parts taken from reference TRBV5-6 and TRBJ2-2, reads DAGVTQSPTHLIKTRGQQVTLRCSPKSGHDTVSWYQQALGQGPQFIFQYYEEEERQRGNFPDRFSGHQFPNYSSELNVNALLLGDSALYLCASAILLSTGAGELFFGEGSRLTVL.